These T cell receptor beta chains were read from a single sample in a study of T cells in localized non-small cell lung cancer. This table comes from immunoSEQ multiplex PCR, and its TCRdb copy is limited to in-frame clones, with some not included. The sample contains 31,000 or so clones, about four fifths of which appear only once. The material was peripheral blood, obtained before any cancer treatment. The receptor set was obtained from an older male donor with stage III squamous cell lung carcinoma. The CDR3 runs from the conserved cysteine through the conserved F or W. A D gene is named only where the DNA matches it firmly. Part of the rows lack a size; the others show once, few, many or a class for expanded clones.

length	D	size	J	V	DNA	CDR3
15	-	-	TRBJ2-3	TRBV6-5	TGTGCCAGCTCCAAATTCAGGGAATTAGGAGATACGCAGTATTTT	CASSKFRELGDTQYF
12	TRBD1	-	TRBJ2-4	TRBV2	TGTGCCAGCAGTTACGACAGGGATTCGCGGTACTTC	CASSYDRDSRYF
13	-	-	TRBJ2-7	TRBV5-1	TGCGCCAGCAGCTTGCGACAGTTCTACGAGCAGTACTTC	CASSLRQFYEQYF
15	-	few	TRBJ2-3	TRBV27	TGTGCCAGCAGGAATGGGCGGGGCAGCACAGATACGCAGTATTTT	CASRNGRGSTDTQYF
15	TRBD2	-	TRBJ2-1	TRBV27	TGTGCCAGCAGTTCACTAGCGGGGGGGGACAATGAGCAGTTCTTC	CASSSLAGGDNEQFF
14	-	-	TRBJ2-3	TRBV7-6	TGTGCCAGCAGCTTAGACACGAGCACAGATACGCAGTATTTT	CASSLDTSTDTQYF
15	TRBD1	-	TRBJ1-5	TRBV6-6	TGTGCCAGCAGTCTTGGACAGGAGGACAATCAGCCCCAGCATTTT	CASSLGQEDNQPQHF
14	-	-	TRBJ2-7	TRBV11-1	TGTGCCAGCAGCTTAGATCCCTCAGGGATCGAGCAGTACTTC	CASSLDPSGIEQYF
18	-	-	TRBJ1-4	TRBV28	TGTGCCAGCAGTTTGGGGGTGGGCAGGGAGGCAACTAATGAAAAACTGTTTTTT	CASSLGVGREATNEKLFF
13	TRBD1	-	TRBJ1-5	TRBV7-2	TGTGCCAGCAGCCCGGACAGGAATCAGCCCCAGCATTTT	CASSPDRNQPQHF
16	-	-	TRBJ1-3	TRBV7-2	TGTGCCAGCAGCCCCAGTCCTAGAGGCTCTGGAAACACCATATATTTT	CASSPSPRGSGNTIYF
15	TRBD1	hyperexpanded	TRBJ1-2	TRBV29-1	TGCAGCGTTTATTCTTGGACAGGGACGGACTATGGCTACACCTTC	CSVYSWTGTDYGYTF
13	-	few	TRBJ2-7	TRBV28	TGTGCCAGCAGTTTACAGGGCACCTACGAGCAGTACTTC	CASSLQGTYEQYF
12	-	-	TRBJ2-7	TRBV10-3	TGTGCCATCGGGGCGGATTCCTACGAGCAGTACTTC	CAIGADSYEQYF
15	TRBD1	-	TRBJ2-2	TRBV19	TGTGCCAGTAGTATAGTAACAGGGGGCACCGGGGAGCTGTTTTTT	CASSIVTGGTGELFF
14	TRBD1	few	TRBJ2-1	TRBV11-3	TGTGCCAGCAGCCGGGACAGGGGGTCTGATGAGCAGTTCTTC	CASSRDRGSDEQFF
14	-	once	TRBJ1-1	TRBV28	TGTGCCAGCAGTTTAGTACAGGGTGATCGAGAAGCTTTCTTT	CASSLVQGDREAFF
15	-	-	TRBJ1-1	TRBV6-6	TGTGCCAGCAGTTGGTCTGTGCCTCAGGGAACTGAAGCTTTCTTT	CASSWSVPQGTEAFF
16	-	few	TRBJ1-1	TRBV5-1	TGCGCCAGCAGCTCCTACGTGGACACTGGGAACACTGAAGCTTTCTTT	CASSSYVDTGNTEAFF
12	-	-	TRBJ2-2	TRBV4-3	TGCGCCAGCAGCCAAGGGCACGGGGAGCTGTTTTTT	CASSQGHGELFF
12	-	-	TRBJ1-1	TRBV18	TGTGCCAGCTCACCGCAGGAAGGTGAAGCTTTCTTT	CASSPQEGEAFF
15	TRBD1	-	TRBJ2-2	TRBV7-3	TGTGCCAGCAGCTTAAGACAGGGTAACACCGGGGAGCTGTTTTTT	CASSLRQGNTGELFF
14	-	-	TRBJ2-1	TRBV7-2	TGTGCCAGCAGCGGCGGGGCCCTCTACAATGAGCAGTTCTTC	CASSGGALYNEQFF
13	-	medium-sized	TRBJ1-6	TRBV19	TGTGCCAGTGCCGACAGAAAGAATTCACCCCTCCACTTT	CASADRKNSPLHF
17	-	-	TRBJ1-3	TRBV29-1	TGCAGCGTGACGGGGGGACCGGGGGCCGTCTCTGGAAACACCATATATTTT	CSVTGGPGAVSGNTIYF
13	-	-	TRBJ2-7	TRBV7-2	TGTGCCAGCAGCTTGTCAGGGTGGAACGAGCAGTACTTC	CASSLSGWNEQYF
13	-	-	TRBJ1-4	TRBV18	TGTGCCAGCTCACCAGAACAGTGGGAAAAACTGTTTTTT	CASSPEQWEKLFF
13	-	-	TRBJ2-7	TRBV10-3	TGTGCCATCGGGTATGGGACCCGATACGAGCAGTACTTC	CAIGYGTRYEQYF
12	-	-	TRBJ2-6	TRBV6-1	TGTGCCACCAACTCTGGGGCCAACGTCCTGACTTTC	CATNSGANVLTF
15	-	-	TRBJ2-3	TRBV4-2	TGTGCCAGCAGCCTATCCGACGCTAGCACAGATACGCAGTATTTT	CASSLSDASTDTQYF
14	TRBD1	-	TRBJ2-7	TRBV5-1	TGCGCCAGCAGCTCAGGACAGGGAACGAACGAGCAGTACTTC	CASSSGQGTNEQYF
14	TRBD1	-	TRBJ2-1	TRBV29-1	TGCAGCGGTACCGGACAGGGGGCCTACAATGAGCAGTTCTTC	CSGTGQGAYNEQFF
12	-	-	TRBJ2-7	TRBV28	TGTGCCAGCAGTTTATTGGGATACGAGCAGTACTTC	CASSLLGYEQYF
17	-	once	TRBJ1-5	TRBV23-1	TGCGCCAGCAGTCAAAACGCAGGGGAGAGTACCAATCAGCCCCAGCATTTT	CASSQNAGESTNQPQHF
13	-	once	TRBJ2-7	TRBV10-3	TGTGCCATCAGTGAGGGCCGCTCCTACGAGCAGTACTTC	CAISEGRSYEQYF
14	-	-	TRBJ1-1	TRBV9	TGTGCCAGCAGCTTGGGGGCTGGGGACACTGAAGCTTTCTTT	CASSLGAGDTEAFF
13	TRBD1	-	TRBJ2-7	TRBV29-1	TGCAGCGTTGGACGGACAGGGGCCGTCGAGCAGTACTTC	CSVGRTGAVEQYF
14	-	-	TRBJ2-5	TRBV5-5	TGTGCCAGCAGCGGAGGGACAACTCGAGAGACCCAGTACTTC	CASSGGTTRETQYF
14	-	-	TRBJ1-6	TRBV6-1	TGTGCCAGCAGCTCAGGCCCCTATAATTCACCCCTCCACTTT	CASSSGPYNSPLHF
15	-	-	TRBJ2-1	TRBV5-1	TGCGCCAGCAGCTTGGCGGGTAGCTCCTACAATGAGCAGTTCTTC	CASSLAGSSYNEQFF
11	-	-	TRBJ2-1	TRBV7-9	TGTGCCAGCTCCCTGCGGGGTGAGCAGTTCTTC	CASSLRGEQFF
14	-	-	TRBJ2-2	TRBV19	TGTGCCAGTAGTGGGGGGAGAGGCACCGGGGAGCTGTTTTTT	CASSGGRGTGELFF
11	-	once	TRBJ2-1	TRBV7-9	TGTGCCAGCACCCCAGGGAATGAGCAGTTCTTC	CASTPGNEQFF
16	-	-	TRBJ1-5	TRBV7-8	TGTGCCAGCAGCTTGCTTAGGTCAGACAGCAATCAGCCCCAGCATTTT	CASSLLRSDSNQPQHF
11	-	-	TRBJ1-4	TRBV4-3	TGCGCCAGCAGCCAAGATAGAAAACTGTTTTTT	CASSQDRKLFF
15	TRBD1	-	TRBJ2-7	TRBV6-6	TGTGCCAGCAGTTACTCGACAGGGAAGACCTACGAGCAGTACTTC	CASSYSTGKTYEQYF
20	-	-	TRBJ1-3	TRBV14	TGTGCCAGCAGCCAAGAAGATCTGCGGCAGGGCCTATACTCTGGAAACACCATATATTTT	CASSQEDLRQGLYSGNTIYF
15	-	medium-sized	TRBJ1-1	TRBV5-6	TGTGCCAGCAGCTTTAGGCGCGGGAGCTTTGCCGCGGCTTTCTTT	CASSFRRGSFAAAFF
12	-	-	TRBJ2-3	TRBV7-9	TGTGCCAGCAGCTTAGCGAGTAGAGAGCAGTATTTT	CASSLASREQYF
13	TRBD2	-	TRBJ2-7	TRBV19	TGTGCCAGTAGTCCCCAGCGGGGGCCCGAGCAGTACTTC	CASSPQRGPEQYF
14	-	-	TRBJ2-7	TRBV6-6	TGTGCCAGCAGTCCCGCTAGAAGGGGGTACGAGCAGTACTTC	CASSPARRGYEQYF
17	-	-	TRBJ1-1	TRBV19	TGTGCCAGTAGTACCGAGGGGTTTGAGGACAGGAACACTGAAGCTTTCTTT	CASSTEGFEDRNTEAFF
14	-	-	TRBJ1-2	TRBV4-3	TGCGCCAGCAGCCAAGATCTGGTCCCCTATGGCTACACCTTC	CASSQDLVPYGYTF
14	-	-	TRBJ1-3	TRBV27	TGTGCCAGCAGGCGGGGGCAGAGTGGAAACACCATATATTTT	CASRRGQSGNTIYF
13	-	-	TRBJ2-3	TRBV5-1	TGCGCCAGTTCCCGGGGGGCCACAGATACGCAGTATTTT	CASSRGATDTQYF